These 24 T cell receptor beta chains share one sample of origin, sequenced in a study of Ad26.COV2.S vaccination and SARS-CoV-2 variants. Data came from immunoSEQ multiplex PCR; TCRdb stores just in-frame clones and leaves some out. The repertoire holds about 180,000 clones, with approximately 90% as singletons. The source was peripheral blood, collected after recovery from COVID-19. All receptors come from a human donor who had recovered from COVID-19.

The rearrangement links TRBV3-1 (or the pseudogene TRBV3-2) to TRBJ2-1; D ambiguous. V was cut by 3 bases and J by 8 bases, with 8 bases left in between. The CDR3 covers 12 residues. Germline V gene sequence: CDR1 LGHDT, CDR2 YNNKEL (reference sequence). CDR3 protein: CASSQFTDEQFF. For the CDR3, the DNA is TGTGCCAGCAGCCAGTTCACCGATGAGCAGTTCTTC.

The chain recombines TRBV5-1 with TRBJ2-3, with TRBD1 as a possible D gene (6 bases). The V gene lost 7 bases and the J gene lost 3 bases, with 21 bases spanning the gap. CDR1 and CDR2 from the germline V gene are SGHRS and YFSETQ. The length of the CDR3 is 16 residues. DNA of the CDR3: TGCGCCAGCCACAAAGGGCAACGGACAGAAACAGATACGCAGTATTTT. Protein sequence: CASHKGQRTETDTQYF.

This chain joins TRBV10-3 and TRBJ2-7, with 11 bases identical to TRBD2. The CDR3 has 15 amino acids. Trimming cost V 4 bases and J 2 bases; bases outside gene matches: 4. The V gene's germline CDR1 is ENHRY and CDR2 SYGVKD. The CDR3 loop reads CAISVGTSGAYEQYF. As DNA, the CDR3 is TGTGCCATCAGTGTTGGGACTAGCGGCGCCTACGAGCAGTACTTC.

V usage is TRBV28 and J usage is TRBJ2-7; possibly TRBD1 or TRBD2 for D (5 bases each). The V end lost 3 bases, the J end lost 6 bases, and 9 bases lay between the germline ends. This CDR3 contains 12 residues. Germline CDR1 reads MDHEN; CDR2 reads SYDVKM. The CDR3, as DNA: TGTGCCAGCAGTTTGGGTGGGGGCGAGCAGTACTTC. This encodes CASSLGGGEQYF.

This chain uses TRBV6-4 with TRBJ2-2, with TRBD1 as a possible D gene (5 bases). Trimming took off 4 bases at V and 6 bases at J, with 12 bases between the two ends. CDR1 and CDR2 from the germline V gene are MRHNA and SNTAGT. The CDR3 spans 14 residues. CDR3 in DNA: TGTGCCAGCAGTGGTACAGGCGGCTCCGGGGAGCTGTTTTTT. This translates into CASSGTGGSGELFF.

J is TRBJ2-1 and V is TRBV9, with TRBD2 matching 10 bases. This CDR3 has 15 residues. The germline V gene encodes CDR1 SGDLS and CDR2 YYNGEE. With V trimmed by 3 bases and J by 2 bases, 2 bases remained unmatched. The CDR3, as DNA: TGTGCCAGCAGCGGCACTAGCGGGGCCTACAATGAGCAGTTCTTC. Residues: CASSGTSGAYNEQFF. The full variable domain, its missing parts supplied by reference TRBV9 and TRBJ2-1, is DSGVTQTPKHLITATGQRVTLRCSPRSGDLSVYWYQQSLDQGLQFLIQYYNGEERAKGNILERFSAQQFPDLHSELNLSSLELGDSALYFCASSGTSGAYNEQFFGPGTRLTVL.

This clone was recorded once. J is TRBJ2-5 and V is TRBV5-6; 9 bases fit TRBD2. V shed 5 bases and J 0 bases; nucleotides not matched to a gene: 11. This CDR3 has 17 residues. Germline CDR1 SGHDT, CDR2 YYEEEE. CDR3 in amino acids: CASRTSGPFPYQETQYF. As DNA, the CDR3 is TGTGCCAGCAGGACTAGCGGCCCCTTCCCGTACCAAGAGACCCAGTACTTC.

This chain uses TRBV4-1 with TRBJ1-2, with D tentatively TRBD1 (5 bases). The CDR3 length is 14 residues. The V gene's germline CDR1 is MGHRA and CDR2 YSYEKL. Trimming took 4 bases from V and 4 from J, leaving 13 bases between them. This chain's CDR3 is CASSPEGRAYGYTF. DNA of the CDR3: TGCGCCAGCAGCCCCGAGGGACGAGCCTATGGCTACACCTTC.

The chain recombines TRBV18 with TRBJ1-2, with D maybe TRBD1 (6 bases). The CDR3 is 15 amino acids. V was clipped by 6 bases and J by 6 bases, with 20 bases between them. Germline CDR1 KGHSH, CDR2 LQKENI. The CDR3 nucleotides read TGTGCCAGCTCGACCGATGGGGGGCTCATTGATGGCTACACCTTC. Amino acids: CASSTDGGLIDGYTF.

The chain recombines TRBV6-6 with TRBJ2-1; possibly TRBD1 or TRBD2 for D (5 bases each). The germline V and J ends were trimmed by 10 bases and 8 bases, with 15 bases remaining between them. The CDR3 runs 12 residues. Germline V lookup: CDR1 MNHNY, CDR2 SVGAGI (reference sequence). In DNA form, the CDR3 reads TGTGCCACTATAGACTTGGGGGATGAGCAGTTCTTC. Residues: CATIDLGDEQFF.

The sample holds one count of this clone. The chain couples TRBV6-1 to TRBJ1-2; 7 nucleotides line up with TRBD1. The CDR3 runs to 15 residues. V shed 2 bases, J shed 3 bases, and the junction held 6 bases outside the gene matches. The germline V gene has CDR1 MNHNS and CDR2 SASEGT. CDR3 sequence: CASSEIGQVYYGYTF. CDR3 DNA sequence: TGTGCCAGCAGTGAAATAGGACAGGTCTACTATGGCTACACCTTC.

CDR3: CASSSGEGRKTEAFF. CDR3 DNA: TGTGCCAGCAGCTCGGGGGAGGGGCGTAAGACTGAAGCTTTCTTT. The J gene is TRBJ1-1, the V gene TRBV9; a possible D gene is TRBD1 (5 bases). This CDR3 has 15 residues. Germline CDR1 reads SGDLS; CDR2 reads YYNGEE. The germline V and J ends were trimmed by 4 bases and 5 bases, with 18 bases remaining between them.

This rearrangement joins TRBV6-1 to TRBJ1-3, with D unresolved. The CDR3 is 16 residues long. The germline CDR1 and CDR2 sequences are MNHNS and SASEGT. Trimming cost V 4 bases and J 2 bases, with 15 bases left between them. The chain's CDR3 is CASSGVEELTGNTIYF. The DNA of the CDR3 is TGTGCCAGCAGTGGGGTGGAGGAGCTGACTGGAAACACCATATATTTT.

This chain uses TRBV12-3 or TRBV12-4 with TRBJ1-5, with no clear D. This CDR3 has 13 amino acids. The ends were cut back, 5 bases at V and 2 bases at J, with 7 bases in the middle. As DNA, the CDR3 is TGTGCCAGCAGTCCTGGGGGCAATCAGCCCCAGCATTTT. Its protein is CASSPGGNQPQHF.

The CDR3 protein is CASSEVGQWAQPQHF. The CDR3 region has the DNA TGTGCCAGCAGTGAAGTCGGACAGTGGGCTCAGCCCCAGCATTTT. The chain is built from TRBV6-1 and TRBJ1-5; possibly TRBD1 for D (6 bases). Germline-derived CDR1 and CDR2 are MNHNS and SASEGT. The CDR3 sequence is 15 residues long. V was trimmed by 1 base and J by 6 bases, leaving 13 bases between them.

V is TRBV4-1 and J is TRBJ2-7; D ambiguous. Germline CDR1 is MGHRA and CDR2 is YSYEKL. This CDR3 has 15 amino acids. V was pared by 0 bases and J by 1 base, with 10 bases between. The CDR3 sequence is CASSQEFGGSYEQYF. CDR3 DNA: TGCGCCAGCAGCCAAGAATTTGGCGGTTCCTACGAGCAGTACTTC.

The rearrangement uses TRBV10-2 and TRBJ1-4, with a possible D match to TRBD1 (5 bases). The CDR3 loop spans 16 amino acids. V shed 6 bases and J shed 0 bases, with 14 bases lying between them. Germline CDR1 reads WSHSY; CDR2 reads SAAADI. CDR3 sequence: CASSQTQGATNEKLFF. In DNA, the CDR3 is TGCGCCAGCAGCCAAACGCAGGGCGCAACTAATGAAAAACTGTTTTTT.

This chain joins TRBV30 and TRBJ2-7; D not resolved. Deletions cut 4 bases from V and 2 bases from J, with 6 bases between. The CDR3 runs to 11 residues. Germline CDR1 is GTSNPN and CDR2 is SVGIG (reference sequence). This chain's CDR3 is CAWKSAYEQYF. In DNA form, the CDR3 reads TGTGCCTGGAAATCCGCCTACGAGCAGTACTTC. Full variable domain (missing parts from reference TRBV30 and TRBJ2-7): SQTIHQWPATLVQPVGSPLSLECTVEGTSNPNLYWYRQAAGRGLQLLFYSVGIGQISSEVPQNLSASRPQDRQFILSSKKLLLSDSGFYLCAWKSAYEQYFGPGTRLTVT.

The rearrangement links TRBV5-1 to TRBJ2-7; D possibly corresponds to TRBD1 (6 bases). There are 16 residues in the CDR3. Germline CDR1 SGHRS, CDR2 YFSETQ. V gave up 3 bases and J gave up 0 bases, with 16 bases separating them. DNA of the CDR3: TGCGCCAGCAGCTGGGCCCAGGACAGTCACTCCTACGAGCAGTACTTC. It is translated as CASSWAQDSHSYEQYF.

This CDR3 reads CAITRDRELNTEAFF. The CDR3, as DNA: TGTGCCATCACTCGGGACAGAGAGTTGAACACTGAAGCTTTCTTT. The V call is TRBV10-3, the J call TRBJ1-1; 7 nucleotides agree with TRBD1. The CDR3 loop spans 15 amino acids. V lost 7 bases, J lost 0 bases, and 8 bases stayed unmatched. Germline assignment: CDR1 ENHRY and CDR2 SYGVKD.

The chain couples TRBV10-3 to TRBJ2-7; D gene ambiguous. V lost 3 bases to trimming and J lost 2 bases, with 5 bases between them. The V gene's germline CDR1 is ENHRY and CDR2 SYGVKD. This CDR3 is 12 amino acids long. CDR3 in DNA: TGTGCCATCAGTGACACCGCCTACGAGCAGTACTTC. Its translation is CAISDTAYEQYF.

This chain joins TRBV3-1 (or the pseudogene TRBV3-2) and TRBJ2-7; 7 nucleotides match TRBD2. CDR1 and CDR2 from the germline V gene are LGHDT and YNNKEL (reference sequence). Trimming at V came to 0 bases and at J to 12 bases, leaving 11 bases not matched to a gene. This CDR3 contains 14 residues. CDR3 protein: CASSQEAGGTFPYF. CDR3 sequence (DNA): TGTGCCAGCAGCCAAGAGGCCGGGGGGACTTTTCCGTACTTC.

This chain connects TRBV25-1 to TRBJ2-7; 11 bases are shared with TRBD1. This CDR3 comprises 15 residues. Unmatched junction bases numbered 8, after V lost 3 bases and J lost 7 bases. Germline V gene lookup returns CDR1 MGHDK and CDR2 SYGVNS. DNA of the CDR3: TGTGCCAGCAGTGAGGCCGGACAGGGGGCTGGTGAGCAGTACTTC. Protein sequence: CASSEAGQGAGEQYF.

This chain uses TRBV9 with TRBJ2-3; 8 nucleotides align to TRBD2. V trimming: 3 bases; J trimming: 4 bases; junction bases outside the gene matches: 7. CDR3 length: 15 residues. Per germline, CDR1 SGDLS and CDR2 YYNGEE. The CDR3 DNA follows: TGTGCCAGCAGCGGAGCGGGAGCGGGCCCAGATACGCAGTATTTT. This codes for CASSGAGAGPDTQYF.